What follows are 27 T cell receptor beta chains derived from one specimen sequenced in a study of HIV-infected children after antiretroviral therapy interruption. The treatment denotes: PENTA 11 planned treatment interruption arm or continuous ART arm. The TCR library was built from RNA with a 3' RACE protocol and unique molecular identifiers. TCRdb redid the calling of the 3' RACE reads with MiXCR, one entry per CDR3 protein. The sample lists around 15,000 distinct CDR3 sequences, about 3% occurring once. The sample was CD45RO+ CD8+ T cells from PBMCs, pooled from several time points, taken from a donor given antiretroviral therapy, either interrupted or continuous. Subset denoted: memory CD8+ CD45RO+ CD45RA- T cells. These receptors all come from a pool of human donors with HIV.

This clonotype was seen a handful of times. The chain combines TRBV7-3 with TRBJ2-3; D call uncertain. The germline CDR1 and CDR2 sequences are SGHTA and FQGTGA. The CDR3 totals 12 residues. V lost 5 bases, J lost 1 base, and 4 bases lay in between. CDR3 in amino acids: CASSAGTDTQYF. The CDR3 DNA reads as TGTGCCAGCAGCGCCGGCACAGATACGCAGTATTTT. The whole variable domain, filled in from reference TRBV7-3 and TRBJ2-3, reads GAGVSQTPSNKVTEKGKYVELRCDPISGHTALYWYRQSLGQGPEFLIYFQGTGAADDSGLPNDRFFAVRPEGSVSTLKIQRTERGDSAVYLCASSAGTDTQYFGPGTRLTVL.

This clonotype was found many times. The genes are TRBV10-3 and TRBJ2-4; D unclear. Germline V gene lookup returns CDR1 ENHRY and CDR2 SYGVKD. This CDR3 is 14 amino acids long. Trimming removed 6 bases at V and 0 bases at J, with 9 bases between. The chain's CDR3 is CAIRKTLAKNIQYF. CDR3 nucleotides: TGTGCCATCAGGAAGACACTAGCCAAAAACATTCAGTACTTC.

This clonotype was seen many times. The chain couples TRBV7-2 to TRBJ1-5; 7 bases agree with TRBD1. The ends lost 1 base at V and 11 bases at J; junction bases unmatched: 11. Germline values: CDR1 SGHTA, CDR2 FQGNSA. This CDR3 contains 15 residues. The DNA for the CDR3 is TGTGCCAGCAGCTTAGGGGTACAGGGGAAAAAAGCCCAGCATTTT. It encodes CASSLGVQGKKAQHF.

This clonotype was seen at least ten times. The chain recombines TRBV5-1 with TRBJ2-1, with D unclear. This CDR3 is 10 amino acids long. CDR1 and CDR2 from the germline V gene are SGHRS and YFSETQ. V was trimmed by 6 bases and J by 5 bases, leaving 3 bases between them. The CDR3 coding sequence is TGCGCCAGCAAAGACAATGAGCAGTTCTTC. Encoded protein: CASKDNEQFF.

There are many counts of this clonotype. The V call is TRBV20-1, the J call TRBJ2-1, with a possible D match to TRBD2 (6 bases). Germline values: CDR1 DFQATT, CDR2 SNEGSKA (reference sequence). There are 15 residues in the CDR3. V was shortened by 4 bases and J by 0 bases, with 13 bases between the two germline ends. Here the CDR3 DNA reads TGCAGTGCTACCCCCCTCGGGAGCTCCTACAATGAGCAGTTCTTC. It is translated as CSATPLGSSYNEQFF.

There are many counts of this clonotype. The genes are TRBV7-9 and TRBJ2-7, with 10 bases identical to TRBD1. V was clipped by 3 bases and J by 2 bases; unmatched bases: 7. The germline V gene encodes CDR1 SEHNR and CDR2 FQNEAQ (reference sequence). The CDR3 is 16 residues long. Here the CDR3 reads CASSLGQGLFTYEQYF. The CDR3 nucleotides read TGTGCCAGCAGCTTGGGACAGGGGTTATTTACCTACGAGCAGTACTTC. Filled out from reference TRBV7-9 and TRBJ2-7, the complete variable domain reads DTGVSQNPRHKITKRGQNVTFRCDPISEHNRLYWYRQTLGQGPEFLTYFQNEAQLEKSRLLSDRFSAERPKGSFSTLEIQRTEQGDSAMYLCASSLGQGLFTYEQYFGPGTRLTVT.

This clonotype was observed at least ten times. In DNA, the CDR3 is TGTGCCAGCAGCCAAGACGGCGGGGGGGTTAGGGAGCAGTACTTC. Translated: CASSQDGGGVREQYF. This chain connects TRBV4-2 to TRBJ2-7, with TRBD2 matching over 9 bases. The junction had 7 bases not matched to a gene; V was cut back by 0 bases and J by 7 bases. CDR3 length: 15 amino acids. Germline values: CDR1 LGHNA, CDR2 YNFKEQ.

This clonotype has at least ten counts. The genes are TRBV3-1 and TRBJ1-2; 7 bases fit TRBD1. The CDR3 extends over 15 amino acids. Germline CDR1 is LGHDT and CDR2 is YNNKEL (reference sequence). Trimming removed 1 base from V and 3 bases from J; junction bases left unmatched: 5. In DNA form, the CDR3 reads TGTGCCAGCAGCCAAGCCACAGGGGTTCACTATGGCTACACCTTC. Residues: CASSQATGVHYGYTF.

The sample holds many counts of this clonotype. CDR3 bases: TGCAGTGCTAGAGAAGGGGCGGAAATGGCTGAAGCTTTCTTT. This codes for CSAREGAEMAEAFF. The chain has TRBV20-1 and TRBJ1-1; the D gene is possibly TRBD1 (5 bases). With 0 bases removed from V and 6 bases from J, the gap between germline ends came to 14 bases. The CDR3 length is 14 residues. Germline V gene lookup returns CDR1 DFQATT and CDR2 SNEGSKA (reference sequence).

The chain links TRBV23-1 to TRBJ2-7; D not resolved. TRBV23-1 is identified as an open reading frame with a role that is uncertain. Trimming shortened V by 8 bases and J by 5 bases, and 10 bases separated the two germline ends. This CDR3 region has 11 residues. CDR3 sequence: CASGVGNEQYF. In DNA, the CDR3 is TGCGCCAGCGGAGTAGGGAACGAGCAGTACTTC.

This clonotype qualifies as large. V gene TRBV3-1 combines with J gene TRBJ2-1; D not certain. V lost 3 bases to trimming and J lost 0 bases, with 3 bases between them. The CDR3 has 13 amino acids. Germline lookup yields CDR1 LGHDT and CDR2 YNNKEL (reference sequence). CDR3 bases: TGTGCCAGCAGCCACCCCTCCTACAATGAGCAGTTCTTC. Its protein product is CASSHPSYNEQFF.

At least ten counts were recorded for this clonotype. The V call is TRBV7-2, the J call TRBJ2-1; the D is unclear. The V and J ends lost 1 base and 3 bases respectively, with 13 bases between them. This CDR3 has 16 residues. The V gene's germline CDR1 is SGHTA and CDR2 FQGNSA. The CDR3 DNA sequence: TGTGCCAGCAGCTTAGTTACCTGGTCTGGCTACAATGAGCAGTTCTTC. Translating gives CASSLVTWSGYNEQFF.

This clonotype turned up a few times. The chain has TRBV6-1 and TRBJ2-2; 7 bases are shared with TRBD2. Trimming cost V 9 bases and J 7 bases; bases outside gene matches: 11. The length of the CDR3 is 14 residues. Germline-derived CDR1 and CDR2 are MNHNS and SASEGT. The CDR3 bases are TGTGCCAGGGGGGGGTATCCTGGGGACGGGGAGCTGTTTTTT. Its protein product is CARGGYPGDGELFF.

This clonotype was observed many times. The chain combines TRBV7-8 with TRBJ2-4; tentative D call: TRBD2 (6 bases). The germline V and J ends were trimmed by 4 bases and 3 bases, with 19 bases remaining between them. Germline loops: CDR1 SGHVS, CDR2 FQNEAQ. The CDR3 consists of 17 residues. This chain's CDR3 is CASSSWKGRGNKNIQYF. As DNA, the CDR3 is TGTGCCAGCAGCTCGTGGAAGGGCCGCGGGAACAAAAACATTCAGTACTTC.

This clonotype was counted many times. The chain links TRBV6-1 to TRBJ1-2, with D unclear. The V end was cut by 4 bases, the J end by 5 bases, with 17 bases between. Germline-derived CDR1 and CDR2 are MNHNS and SASEGT. This CDR3 has 15 residues. The CDR3 here is CASSVGREGPYGYTF. CDR3 coding DNA: TGTGCCAGCAGTGTGGGGAGAGAGGGCCCTTATGGCTACACCTTC.

This clonotype came up many times. The chain uses TRBV2 and TRBJ2-5; D may be TRBD1 or TRBD2 (5 bases each). The CDR3 sequence is 15 residues long. Germline-derived CDR1 and CDR2 are SNHLY and FYNNEI. With 0 bases removed from V and 3 bases from J, the gap between germline ends came to 11 bases. This CDR3 is CASSEAPGTKETQYF. CDR3 coding DNA: TGTGCCAGCAGTGAAGCCCCCGGGACGAAAGAGACCCAGTACTTC.

This clonotype appeared a few times. CDR3 residues: CASSSGTGTPYEQYF. The DNA of the CDR3 is TGTGCCAGCAGCTCCGGGACAGGGACGCCCTACGAGCAGTACTTC. V gene TRBV7-2 combines with J gene TRBJ2-7; 9 bases line up with TRBD1. J lost 2 bases, V lost 4 bases, and 6 bases had no gene match. Germline values: CDR1 SGHTA, CDR2 FQGNSA. The CDR3 runs to 15 residues.

Ten or more counts support this clonotype. The rearrangement joins TRBV2 to TRBJ2-7; D is unresolved. Germline V gene sequence: CDR1 SNHLY, CDR2 FYNNEI. Trimming removed 4 bases at V and 4 bases at J, with 11 bases between. The CDR3 is 13 residues long. CDR3 protein: CASSGSRGYEQYF. The CDR3 nucleotides read TGTGCCAGCAGTGGAAGTCGTGGTTACGAGCAGTACTTC.

By sample share, this clonotype is medium-sized. The gene calls are TRBV5-1 and TRBJ1-2, with D possibly being TRBD1 (6 bases). The V gene's germline CDR1 is SGHRS and CDR2 YFSETQ. V was shortened by 3 bases and J by 3 bases, with 18 bases between the two germline ends. CDR3 length equals 16 residues. The CDR3 region is CASSWSGTQQHYGYTF. The CDR3 DNA reads as TGCGCCAGCAGCTGGTCCGGGACACAACAGCACTATGGCTACACCTTC.

There are many counts of this clonotype. The chain joins TRBV25-1 to TRBJ2-2; the D gene is possibly TRBD2 (6 bases). This CDR3 comprises 14 residues. CDR1 MGHDK and CDR2 SYGVNS come from the germline V gene. Trimming cost V 5 bases and J 5 bases, with 12 bases left between them. CDR3 DNA sequence: TGTGCCAGCAGTCGCGGGGTGGAGACCGGGGAGCTGTTTTTT. Translating gives CASSRGVETGELFF.

In its sample, this clonotype was seen many times. The V and J genes are TRBV18 and TRBJ1-1, with a tentative D call TRBD1 (5 bases). V lost 4 bases, J lost 1 base, and 19 bases lay in between. Looked up from germline, CDR1 is KGHSH and CDR2 is LQKENI. This CDR3 spans 17 amino acids. The CDR3 DNA sequence: TGTGCCAGCTCACAACTTTCAGGGTATGGTAAGAACACTGAAGCTTTCTTT. Residues: CASSQLSGYGKNTEAFF.

V gene TRBV4-1 combines with J gene TRBJ2-7; TRBD2 aligns across 13 bases. From germline, CDR1 is MGHRA and CDR2 YSYEKL. This CDR3 is 19 amino acids long. The trim removed 5 bases at V and 2 bases at J, leaving 15 bases unmatched. This chain's CDR3 is CASSFSFATSGGPAYEQYF. In DNA form, the CDR3 reads TGCGCCAGCAGCTTCTCCTTTGCGACTAGCGGGGGGCCAGCCTACGAGCAGTACTTC.

There are many counts of this clonotype. The chain joins TRBV3-1 to TRBJ1-4; D is perhaps TRBD1 (5 bases). The V end lost 0 bases, the J end lost 7 bases, and 12 bases lay between the germline ends. The CDR3 consists of 15 residues. From germline, CDR1 is LGHDT and CDR2 YNNKEL (reference sequence). The CDR3 region is CASSQDLQVGEKLFF. Written as DNA, the CDR3 is TGTGCCAGCAGCCAAGATCTACAGGTTGGTGAAAAACTGTTTTTT.

This clonotype was detected ten times or more. V and J are TRBV29-1 and TRBJ1-1; D is unresolved. V shed 4 bases and J shed 5 bases, with 2 bases lying between them. Germline V gives CDR1 SQVTM, CDR2 ANQGSEA. The CDR3 runs 9 residues. CDR3 amino acids: CSVGTEAFF. The DNA for the CDR3 is TGCAGCGTTGGAACTGAAGCTTTCTTT.

This clonotype was picked up a small number of times. The rearrangement uses TRBV28 and TRBJ1-1; D gene unclear. Germline V gives CDR1 MDHEN, CDR2 SYDVKM. This CDR3 contains 14 residues. Trimming pared 1 base from V and 1 base from J, leaving 7 bases between. CDR3 DNA sequence: TGTGCCAGCAGTTTATTCGGACGGAACACTGAAGCTTTCTTT. This translates into CASSLFGRNTEAFF.

There are many counts of this clonotype. The rearrangement links TRBV28 to TRBJ1-2; D is uncertain. The V end lost 6 bases, the J end lost 5 bases, and 7 bases lay between the germline ends. CDR1 and CDR2 (germline): MDHEN, SYDVKM. The CDR3 totals 11 residues. DNA for the CDR3: TGTGCCAGCAGCCACCGATATGGCTACACCTTC. It specifies CASSHRYGYTF.

This clonotype came up many times. The V call is TRBV7-2, the J call TRBJ2-5, with D perhaps matching TRBD1 or TRBD2 (6 bases each). The V gene lost 8 bases and the J gene lost 2 bases, with 15 bases spanning the gap. This CDR3 is built from 14 residues. The germline CDR1 and CDR2 sequences are SGHTA and FQGNSA. The CDR3 is CASAEGTGQETQYF. The DNA of the CDR3 is TGTGCCAGCGCGGAGGGAACAGGGCAAGAGACCCAGTACTTC. The full variable domain, in which reference TRBV7-2 and TRBJ2-5 provide the parts outside the CDR3, is GAGVSQSPSNKVTEKGKDVELRCDPISGHTALYWYRQSLGQGLEFLIYFQGNSAPDKSGLPSDRFSAERTGGSVSTLTIQRTQQEDSAVYLCASAEGTGQETQYFGPGTRLLVL.